This T cell receptor (beta chain) was documented in a study of PD-L1 blockade in urothelial cancer. The CDR3 has 14 residues. V lost 8 bases to trimming and J lost 5 bases, with 19 bases between them. Germline CDR1 and CDR2: MNHEY and SMNVEV (reference sequence). This clone has only a few counts. Clones were read by immunoSEQ multiplex PCR, and TCRdb kept only the in-frame ones, dropping some. The top ten clones hold about 0.91% of a sample with about 100,000 clones, over 80% of them seen once. The source of this sequence is a woman of 80 years or more with urothelial cancer. The chain uses TRBV27 and TRBJ2-7, with D perhaps TRBD2 (6 bases). Here the sequenced sample was PBMCs, taken around atezolizumab (anti-PD-L1) treatment. CDR3 amino acids: CASVPLGGQDEQYF. CDR3 nucleotide sequence: TGTGCCAGCGTCCCCTTGGGGGGTCAAGACGAGCAGTACTTC.